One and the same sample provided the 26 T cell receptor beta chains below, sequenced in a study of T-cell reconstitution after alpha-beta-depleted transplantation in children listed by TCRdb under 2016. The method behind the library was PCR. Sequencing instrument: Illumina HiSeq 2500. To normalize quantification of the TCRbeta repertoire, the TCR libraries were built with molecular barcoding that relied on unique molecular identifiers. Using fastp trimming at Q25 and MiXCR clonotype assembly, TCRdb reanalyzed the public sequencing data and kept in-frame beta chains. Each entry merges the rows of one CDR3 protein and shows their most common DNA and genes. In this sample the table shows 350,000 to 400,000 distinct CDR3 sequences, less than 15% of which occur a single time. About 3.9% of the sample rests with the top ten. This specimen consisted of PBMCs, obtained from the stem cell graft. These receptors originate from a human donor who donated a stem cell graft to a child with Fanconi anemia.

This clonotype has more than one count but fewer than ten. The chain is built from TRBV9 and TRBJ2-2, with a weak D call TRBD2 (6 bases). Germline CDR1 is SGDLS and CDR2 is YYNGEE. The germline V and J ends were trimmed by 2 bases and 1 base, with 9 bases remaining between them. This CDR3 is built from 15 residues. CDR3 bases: TGTGCCAGCAGCGTGGAGGGGCAGAACACCGGGGAGCTGTTTTTT. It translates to CASSVEGQNTGELFF.

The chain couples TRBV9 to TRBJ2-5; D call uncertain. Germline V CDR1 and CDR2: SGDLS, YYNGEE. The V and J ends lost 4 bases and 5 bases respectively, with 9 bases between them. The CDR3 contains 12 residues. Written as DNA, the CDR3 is TGTGCCAGCAGCCGAACGAAGGAGACCCAGTACTTC. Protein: CASSRTKETQYF. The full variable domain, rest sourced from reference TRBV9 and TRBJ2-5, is DSGVTQTPKHLITATGQRVTLRCSPRSGDLSVYWYQQSLDQGLQFLIQYYNGEERAKGNILERFSAQQFPDLHSELNLSSLELGDSALYFCASSRTKETQYFGPGTRLLVL.

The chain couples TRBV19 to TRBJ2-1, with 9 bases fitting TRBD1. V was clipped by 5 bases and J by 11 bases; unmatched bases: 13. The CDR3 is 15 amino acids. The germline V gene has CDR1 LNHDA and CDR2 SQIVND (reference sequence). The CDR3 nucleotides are TGTGCCAGTAGTTCCTCTTCGACTGGACAGGGGAAGCAGTTCTTC. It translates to CASSSSSTGQGKQFF.

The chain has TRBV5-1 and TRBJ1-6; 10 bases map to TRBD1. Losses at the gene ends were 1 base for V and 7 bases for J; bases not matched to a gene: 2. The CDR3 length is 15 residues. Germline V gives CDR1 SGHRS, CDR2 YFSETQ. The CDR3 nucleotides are TGCGCCAGCAGCTTGAGGGACAGGGGCAATTCACCCCTCCACTTT. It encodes CASSLRDRGNSPLHF. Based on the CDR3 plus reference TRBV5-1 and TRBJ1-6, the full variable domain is KAGVTQTPRYLIKTRGQQVTLSCSPISGHRSVSWYQQTPGQGLQFLFEYFSETQRNKGNFPGRFSGRQFSNSRSEMNVSTLELGDSALYLCASSLRDRGNSPLHFGNGTRLTVT.

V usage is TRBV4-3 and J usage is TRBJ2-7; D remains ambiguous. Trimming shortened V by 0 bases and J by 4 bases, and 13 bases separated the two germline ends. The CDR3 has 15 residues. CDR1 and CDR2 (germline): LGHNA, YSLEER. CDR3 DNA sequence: TGCGCCAGCAGCCAAGATATCGGAATGATTTACGAGCAGTACTTC. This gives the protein CASSQDIGMIYEQYF.

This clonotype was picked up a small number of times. CDR3 coding DNA: TGCAGTGCCGCAGTGACCGCGAATCTCCCAGGGTTCTTT. It yields the protein CSAAVTANLPGFF. The chain uses TRBV20-1 and TRBJ1-1, with a weak D call TRBD1 (5 bases). V was cut by 6 bases and J by 14 bases, with 25 bases left in between. This CDR3 spans 13 amino acids. The V gene's germline CDR1 is DFQATT and CDR2 SNEGSKA (reference sequence).

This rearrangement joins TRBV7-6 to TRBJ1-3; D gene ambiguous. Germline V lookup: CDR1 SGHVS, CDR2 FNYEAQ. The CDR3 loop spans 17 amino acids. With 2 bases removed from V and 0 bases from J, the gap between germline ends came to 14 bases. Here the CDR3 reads CASSLTVPEISGNTIYF. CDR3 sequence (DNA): TGTGCCAGCAGCTTAACGGTTCCCGAGATCTCTGGAAACACCATATATTTT.

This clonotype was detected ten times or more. CDR3 bases: TGCGCCAGCAGCTCCTGGGACTGGTCCGGGGAGCTGTTTTTT. It encodes CASSSWDWSGELFF. J is TRBJ2-2 and V is TRBV5-1; tentative D call: TRBD2 (6 bases). V lost 3 bases and J lost 6, with 12 bases in between. This CDR3 has 14 residues. CDR1 and CDR2 from the germline V gene are SGHRS and YFSETQ.

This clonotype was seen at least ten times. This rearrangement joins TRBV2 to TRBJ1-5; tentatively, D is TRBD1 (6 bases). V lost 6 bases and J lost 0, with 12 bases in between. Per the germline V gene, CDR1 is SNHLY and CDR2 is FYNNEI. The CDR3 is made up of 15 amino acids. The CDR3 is CASSEDRNSNQPQHF. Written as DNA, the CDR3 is TGTGCCAGCAGCGAGGACAGAAATAGCAATCAGCCCCAGCATTTT.

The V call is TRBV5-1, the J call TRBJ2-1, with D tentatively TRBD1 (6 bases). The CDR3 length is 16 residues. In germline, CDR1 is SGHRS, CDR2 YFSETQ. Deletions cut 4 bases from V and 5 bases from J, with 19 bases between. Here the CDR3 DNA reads TGCGCCAGCAGCCCCACGTCTCGGGCAGGGGACAATGAGCAGTTCTTC. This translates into CASSPTSRAGDNEQFF.

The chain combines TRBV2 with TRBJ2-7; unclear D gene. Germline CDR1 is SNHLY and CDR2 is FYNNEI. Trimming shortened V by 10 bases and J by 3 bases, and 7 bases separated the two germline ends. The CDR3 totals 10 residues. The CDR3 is CATLYYEQYV. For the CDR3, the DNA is TGTGCCACCCTGTACTACGAGCAGTACGTC.

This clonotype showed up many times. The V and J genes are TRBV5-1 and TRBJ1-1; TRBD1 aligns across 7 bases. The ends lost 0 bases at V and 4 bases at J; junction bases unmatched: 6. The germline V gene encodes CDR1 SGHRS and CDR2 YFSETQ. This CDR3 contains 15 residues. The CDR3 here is CASSLGQGMGTEAFF. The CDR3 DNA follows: TGCGCCAGCAGCTTGGGACAGGGAATGGGCACTGAAGCTTTCTTT.

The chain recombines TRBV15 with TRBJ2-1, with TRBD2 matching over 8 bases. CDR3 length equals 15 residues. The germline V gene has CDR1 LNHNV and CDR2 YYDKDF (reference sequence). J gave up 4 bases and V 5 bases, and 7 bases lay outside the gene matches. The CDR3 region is CATSLGGALYNEQFF. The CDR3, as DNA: TGTGCCACCAGCCTCGGGGGGGCCTTGTACAATGAGCAGTTCTTC.

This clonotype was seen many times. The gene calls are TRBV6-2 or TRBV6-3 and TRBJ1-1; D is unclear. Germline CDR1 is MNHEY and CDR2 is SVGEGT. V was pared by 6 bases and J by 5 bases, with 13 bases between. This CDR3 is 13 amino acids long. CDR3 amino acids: CASSGRLRTEAFF. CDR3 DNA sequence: TGTGCCAGCAGCGGCAGGTTAAGGACTGAAGCTTTCTTT.

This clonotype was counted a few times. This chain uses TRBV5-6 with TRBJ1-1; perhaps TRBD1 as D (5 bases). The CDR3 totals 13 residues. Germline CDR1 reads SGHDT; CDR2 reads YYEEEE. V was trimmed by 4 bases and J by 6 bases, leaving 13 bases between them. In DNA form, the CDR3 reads TGTGCCAGCAGCGGGGGGATCGAGGCTGAAGCTTTCTTT. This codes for CASSGGIEAEAFF.

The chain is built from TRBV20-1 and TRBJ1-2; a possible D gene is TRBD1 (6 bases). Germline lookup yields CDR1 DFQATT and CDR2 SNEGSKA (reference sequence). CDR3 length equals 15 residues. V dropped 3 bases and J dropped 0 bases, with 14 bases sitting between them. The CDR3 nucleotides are TGCAGTGCTAGGAGCCCGGACAGATCTAACTATGGCTACACCTTC. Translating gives CSARSPDRSNYGYTF.

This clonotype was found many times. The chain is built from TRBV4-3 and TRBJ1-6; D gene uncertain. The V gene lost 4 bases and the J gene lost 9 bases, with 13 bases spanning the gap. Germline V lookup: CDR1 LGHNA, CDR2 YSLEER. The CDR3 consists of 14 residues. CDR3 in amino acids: CASSPDRTSSPLHF. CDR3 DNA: TGCGCCAGCAGCCCGGACCGAACGAGTTCACCCCTCCACTTT.

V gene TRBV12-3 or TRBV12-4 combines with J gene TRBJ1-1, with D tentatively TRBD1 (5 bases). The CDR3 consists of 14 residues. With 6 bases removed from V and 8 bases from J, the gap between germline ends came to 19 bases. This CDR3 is CASRTHGDPREAFF. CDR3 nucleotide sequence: TGTGCCAGCAGGACTCATGGGGACCCCAGGGAAGCTTTCTTT.

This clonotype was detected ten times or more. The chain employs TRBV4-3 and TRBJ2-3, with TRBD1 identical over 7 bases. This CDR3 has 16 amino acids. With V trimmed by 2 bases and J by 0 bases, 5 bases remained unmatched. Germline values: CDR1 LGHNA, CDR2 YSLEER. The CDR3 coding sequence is TGCGCCAGCAGCCAAACACCGGGACAGAGCACAGATACGCAGTATTTT. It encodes CASSQTPGQSTDTQYF.

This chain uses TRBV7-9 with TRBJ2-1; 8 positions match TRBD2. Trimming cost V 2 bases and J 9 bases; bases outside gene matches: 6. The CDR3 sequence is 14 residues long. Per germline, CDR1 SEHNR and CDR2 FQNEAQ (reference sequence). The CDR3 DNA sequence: TGTGCCAGCAGCTTATCCGGGACTAGTAGTGAGCAGTTCTTC. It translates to CASSLSGTSSEQFF.

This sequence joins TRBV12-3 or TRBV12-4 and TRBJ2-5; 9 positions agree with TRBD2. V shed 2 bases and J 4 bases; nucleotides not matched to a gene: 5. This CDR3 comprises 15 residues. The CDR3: CASSLMAGGRETQYF. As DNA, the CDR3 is TGTGCCAGCAGTTTAATGGCGGGGGGGCGAGAGACCCAGTACTTC.

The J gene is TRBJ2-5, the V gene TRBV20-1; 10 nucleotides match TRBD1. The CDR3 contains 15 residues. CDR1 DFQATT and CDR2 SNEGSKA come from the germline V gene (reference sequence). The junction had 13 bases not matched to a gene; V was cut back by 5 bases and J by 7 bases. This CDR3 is CSAPGTGDSSGTQYF. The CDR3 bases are TGCAGTGCTCCCGGGACAGGGGACTCTTCGGGGACCCAGTACTTC.

The DNA for the CDR3 is TGTGCCAGCAGCACTCGACAGAACACCGGGGAGCTGTTTTTT. This encodes CASSTRQNTGELFF. The rearrangement joins TRBV5-6 to TRBJ2-2; D uncertain. The germline V and J ends were trimmed by 4 bases and 1 base, with 8 bases remaining between them. The CDR3 runs to 14 residues. Germline values: CDR1 SGHDT, CDR2 YYEEEE.

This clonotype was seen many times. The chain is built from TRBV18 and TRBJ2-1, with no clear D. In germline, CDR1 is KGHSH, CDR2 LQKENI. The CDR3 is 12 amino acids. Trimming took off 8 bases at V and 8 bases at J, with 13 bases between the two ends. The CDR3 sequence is CASSPRFDEQFF. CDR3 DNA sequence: TGTGCCAGCAGCCCCCGCTTCGATGAGCAGTTCTTC.

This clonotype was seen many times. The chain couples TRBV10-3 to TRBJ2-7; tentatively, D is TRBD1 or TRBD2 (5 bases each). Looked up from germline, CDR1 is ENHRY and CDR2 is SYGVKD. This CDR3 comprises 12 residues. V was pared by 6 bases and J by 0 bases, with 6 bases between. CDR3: CAISGTSYEQYF. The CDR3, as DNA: TGTGCCATCAGCGGGACCTCCTACGAGCAGTACTTC.

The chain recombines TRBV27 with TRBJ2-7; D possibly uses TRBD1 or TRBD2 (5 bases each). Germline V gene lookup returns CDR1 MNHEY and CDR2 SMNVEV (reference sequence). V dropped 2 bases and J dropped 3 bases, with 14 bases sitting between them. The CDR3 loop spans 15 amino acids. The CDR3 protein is CASSLVGGGVYEQYV. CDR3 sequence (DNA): TGTGCCAGCAGTTTAGTAGGTGGGGGAGTCTACGAGCAGTACGTC.